This T cell receptor beta chain originates from a study of molecular identifiers for immune sequencing clone quantification (dated by TCRdb to the late 2010s). Describing the broader study: For a replicate experiment, RNA from 20,000 or 100,000 naive CD8 T cells was divided into five aliquots, of which four were sequenced. This methods study used CD8 T cells to benchmark TCR RNA copy counting and molecular-identifier clustering-based TCR repertoire sequencing (MIDCIRS).

The library was obtained by PCR. Data came from a NextSeq 500. Bulk TCR libraries were made following a previously described method, with the TCR primers given in Table S5. The Qiagen AllPrep DNA/RNA kit was used to purify total RNA. Before analysis, reads from multiple sequencing runs of the same library were pooled. Per the original workflow: Reads were retained only if an exact TCR constant sequence was present, and the retained reads were trimmed to 150 nt and grouped according to their 12-nt molecular barcodes. Reads within each barcode group were sub-clustered using a 15% Levenshtein threshold, and quality-weighted consensus sequences were constructed for each RNA molecule. Non-functional sequences were removed, as were lower-count sequences one edit away from another. Based on fitting two negative binomial distributions, any barcode sub-cluster with under 20% of the maximum read count was discarded. Using fastp trimming at Q25 and MiXCR clonotype assembly, TCRdb reanalyzed the public sequencing data and kept in-frame beta chains. For every CDR3 protein sequence, its rows merge into one entry that carries the most common genes and DNA. The V and J calls reflect TCRdb's pipeline rather than the authors' work. Present in this sample are some 580,000 distinct CDR3 sequences, over 25% of which were seen just once. The ten biggest clones cover 0.78% of the sample.

Libraries of naive CD8 T cells were built from anywhere between about 18,000 and 1,000,000 sorted cells, with 10%, 30% or 50% of the purified RNA used. Naive CD8 T cells were FACS-sorted as CD8+CD4-CCR7+CD45RA+ on a BD FACSAria II into RLT Plus buffer. To test detection sensitivity, Jurkat RNA equal to ten TCR copies was added to samples of roughly 17,000-1,100,000 naive CD8 T cells. Enrichment of CD8 T cells was done with RosetteSep CD8+ T Cell Enrichment Cocktail plus Ficoll-Paque, and ACK red cell lysis came afterward. Study-wide conclusions, independent of this receptor: Modeling indicated around 2.7 TCR RNA copies recovered per cell, compared with around 9.8 by digital PCR, which implies a capture efficiency of approximately 31%. Highly expanded clone sizes could be underestimated if identical TCR molecules share a barcode. In CMV-specific effector cells, over 99% of molecules were held by clones above 20 RNA copies, whereas under 1% of molecules were held by such clones in naive cells. The naive libraries included spiked-in Jurkat TCR RNA (roughly ten copies' worth), and this Jurkat TCR RNA is not part of the donor repertoire. Spiked-in Jurkat TCR RNA equivalent to a single cell was reported to be detectable even among 850,000 to 1,000,000 naive CD8 T cells. When barcode sub-clustering was left out, chimeric consensus sequences inflated TCR diversity, with chimeras reaching as high as 47%.

This clonotype has a handful of counts. What this receptor recognizes is not known. Base qualities are not recorded, but no much larger clone differs from it by a single base. For CDR1 and CDR2, the germline V gene lists MDHEN and SYDVKM. At the junction V is shortened by 5 bases and J by 1 base, with 14 bases in between. Reading from cysteine to phenylalanine, the CDR3 counts 15 amino acids. Of all the DNA, just the CDR3 is kept, 45 bases in frame from base 1. The chain links TRBV28 with TRBJ1-1; the D gene identity is not certain. This TCR came from a human donor in good health. Some libraries in this study had Jurkat cell RNA spiked in. The specimen was naive CD8+ T cells from blood, with Jurkat cell RNA spiked in. The sample's cell subset or site, from its label and the paper: FACS-sorted CD8+CD4-CCR7+CD45RA+ naive T cells. The CDR3 protein is CASSPPPRRNTEAFF. The DNA reads as follows: TGTGCCAGCAGTCCCCCCCCCAGGAGGAACACTGAAGCTTTCTTT. The reference TRBV28 and TRBJ1-1 proteins fill in what lies around the CDR3, so the full variable domain reads DVKVTQSSRYLVKRTGEKVFLECVQDMDHENMFWYRQDPGLGLRLIYFSYDVKMKEKGDIPEGYSVSREKKERFSLILESASTNQTSMYLCASSPPPRRNTEAFFGQGTRLTVV.